The sequence of this T cell receptor beta chain was determined in a study of cytomegalovirus exposure and HLA in healthy donors. Turning to this clone: Antigen unknown.

Notes on the study in general: 16,951 TCR beta sequences were associated with HLA alleles at 0.05 false discovery rate in a later analysis. Being productive about 87% or about 30% of the time was typical of most TCR beta V segments in an earlier analysis. Likely technical artifact: a cluster of highly shared sequence variants.

The CDR3 consists of 13 residues. The V gene lost 5 bases and the J gene lost 3 bases, with 10 bases spanning the gap. The V gene's germline CDR1 is SNHLY and CDR2 FYNNEI. 60 Vbeta and 13 Jbeta primers were used in PCR. TCRdb's copy holds only in-frame clones and misses some; the assay was immunoSEQ multiplex PCR. The sample has about 63,000 clones, roughly 75% seen once. Sequenced material: PBMCs. This clonotype originated in a middle-aged woman in good health and CMV-seropositive. The chain combines TRBV2 with TRBJ1-2; weak D call: TRBD1 (5 bases). The CDR3 nucleotides are TGTGCCAGCAGTATCCAGGGCGACTATGGCTACACCTTC. Its translation is CASSIQGDYGYTF.